Listed below are T cell receptor beta chains from one sample, sequenced in a study of early T cells in non-severe SARS-CoV-2 infection. TCRdb called the 5' RACE reads again in MiXCR, with one record for every CDR3 protein. This sample has 65,000 to 75,000 distinct CDR3 sequences, with around 10% found just once. The material sequenced was whole blood. These receptors were collected from an adult who was a healthcare worker with PCR-confirmed SARS-CoV-2 infection or an uninfected control (not recorded which). Both conserved end residues are part of each CDR3. The D gene is left open where the match is weak. Clone size appears in some rows only: once, few, many, or a class for an expanded clone.

size,J,V,D,CDR3,DNA
many,TRBJ2-7,TRBV28,NA,CASTPTGSWALPSYEQYF,TGTGCCAGCACTCCCACAGGGTCTTGGGCGTTACCTTCCTACGAGCAGTACTTC
few,TRBJ2-3,TRBV14,TRBD2,CASSHGGSADTQYF,TGTGCCAGCAGCCATGGCGGGAGTGCGGATACGCAGTATTTT
many,TRBJ2-7,TRBV4-1,NA,CASSRRTGTASYEQYF,TGCGCCAGCAGCCGTCGAACCGGGACGGCCTCCTACGAGCAGTACTTC
NA,TRBJ2-1,TRBV5-1,NA,CASSLVPGSRNEQFF,TGCGCCAGCAGCTTGGTGCCAGGGTCCCGGAATGAGCAGTTCTTC
many,TRBJ1-1,TRBV12-3/TRBV12-4,NA,CASRKRDTLKAFF,TGTGCCAGCAGGAAACGGGACACCCTGAAAGCTTTCTTT
many,TRBJ2-1,TRBV12-5,NA,CASGPTGHSGNEQFF,TGTGCTAGTGGACCTACAGGGCATAGTGGTAATGAGCAGTTCTTC
NA,TRBJ2-1,TRBV10-3,NA,CAIRALVGGEQFF,TGTGCCATCAGGGCGCTGGTCGGGGGAGAGCAGTTCTTC
NA,TRBJ1-3,TRBV30,NA,CAWSVGSGNTIYF,TGTGCCTGGAGTGTAGGCTCTGGAAACACCATATATTTT
many,TRBJ2-3,TRBV11-3,TRBD2,CASSIGLAGTDTQYF,TGTGCCAGCAGCATCGGACTAGCGGGCACAGATACGCAGTATTTT
few,TRBJ2-6,TRBV29-1,NA,CSVVHSGANVLTF,TGCAGCGTTGTACACTCTGGGGCCAACGTCCTGACTTTC
many,TRBJ2-1,TRBV11-3,NA,CASRGPAGDEQFF,TGTGCCAGCAGGGGCCCAGCGGGCGATGAGCAGTTCTTC
many,TRBJ2-1,TRBV2,NA,CASIPRGWGNEQFF,TGTGCCAGCATCCCCAGGGGCTGGGGGAATGAGCAGTTCTTC
NA,TRBJ2-3,TRBV7-2,NA,CASSLVGGVSTDTQYF,TGTGCCAGCAGCTTAGTCGGGGGAGTAAGCACAGATACGCAGTATTTT
NA,TRBJ2-7,TRBV7-2,NA,CASSLGPAGRYEQYF,TGTGCCAGCAGCTTAGGACCAGCGGGCCGGTACGAGCAGTACTTC
few,TRBJ2-7,TRBV7-8,TRBD2,CASSLGTSGGAHEQYF,TGTGCCAGCAGCTTAGGGACTAGCGGGGGGGCCCACGAGCAGTACTTC
many,TRBJ2-1,TRBV24-1,NA,CATSDPGASSYNEQFF,TGTGCCACCAGTGACCCAGGGGCGAGCTCCTACAATGAGCAGTTCTTC
NA,TRBJ2-3,TRBV5-6,NA,CASSTRRTALGTQYF,TGTGCCAGCAGCACCCGGCGGACGGCCCTCGGTACGCAGTATTTT
few,TRBJ2-2,TRBV9,NA,CASSEGTYTGELFF,TGTGCCAGCAGCGAGGGGACATACACCGGGGAGCTGTTTTTT
many,TRBJ2-5,TRBV3-1,NA,CASSQDRGAAQETQYF,TGTGCCAGCAGCCAAGACAGGGGGGCGGCCCAAGAGACCCAGTACTTC
many,TRBJ2-2,TRBV25-1,TRBD2,CASSAPRPGLAGTGELFF,TGTGCCAGCAGTGCCCCCCGACCGGGACTAGCGGGGACCGGGGAGCTGTTTTTT
many,TRBJ2-7,TRBV7-9,NA,CASGGLYEQYF,TGTGCCAGCGGGGGTCTGTACGAGCAGTACTTC
NA,TRBJ1-3,TRBV20-1,NA,CSARDIWGGNTIYF,TGCAGTGCTAGAGATATCTGGGGGGGAAACACCATATATTTT
many,TRBJ2-7,TRBV9,NA,CASSLRDTDSYEQYF,TGTGCCAGCAGCCTTCGGGACACCGACTCCTACGAGCAGTACTTC
many,TRBJ1-5,TRBV6-6,NA,CASSHNRVDQPQHF,TGTGCCAGCAGTCATAACAGGGTGGATCAGCCCCAGCATTTT
NA,TRBJ1-2,TRBV29-1,NA,CTAGQGYTF,TGCACCGCTGGGCAAGGCTACACCTTC
many,TRBJ2-1,TRBV6-6,NA,CATQGGPNEQFF,TGTGCCACTCAGGGGGGTCCCAATGAGCAGTTCTTC
many,TRBJ2-3,TRBV28,TRBD2,CASSLYSGRKDTQYF,TGTGCCAGCAGTTTATATAGCGGGAGGAAAGATACGCAGTATTTT
NA,TRBJ2-1,TRBV18,TRBD1,CASSLDRVPRNEQFF,TGTGCCAGCTCACTTGACAGGGTCCCGCGCAATGAGCAGTTCTTC